This T cell receptor (beta chain) comes out of a study of preoperative IRX-2 immunotherapy in early breast cancer. The treatment here: preoperative locoregional IRX-2 cytokine immunotherapy. The CDR3 spans 15 residues. Germline loops: CDR1 SGHRS, CDR2 YFSETQ. V was cut by 0 bases and J by 1 base, with 9 bases left in between. The table came from immunoSEQ multiplex PCR; TCRdb's copy has only in-frame clones and leaves some out. The sample yields roughly 99,000 clones, 86% seen once. Note on this clone: The DNA has a base that is unclear or was not read; X is used for its residue.

This chain connects TRBV5-1 to TRBJ2-3; D remains unclear. The sequences come from tumor tissue, collected after IRX-2 immunotherapy. This clonotype was obtained from a human donor with breast cancer. CDR3 residues: CASSLGXGGTDTQYF. The CDR3 DNA follows: TGCGCCAGCAGCTTGGGGYGGGGSGGCACAGATACGCAGTATTTT.